This T cell receptor beta chain was identified in a study of blood T cells in healthy people across ages. The authors ran a second PCR of 7 to 11 cycles using a sample-barcoded 5' primer and a J-beta primer mix. MiXCR was run by TCRdb on the 5' RACE reads, yielding one entry per CDR3 protein. This table has about 1.5 million distinct CDR3 sequences, 35% to 45% appearing once. This clonotype was counted ten times or more. The length of the CDR3 is 15 residues. Germline CDR1 is SGHRS and CDR2 is YFSETQ. Between the trimmed V and J ends, which lost 2 bases and 5 bases, there was a span of 16 bases. The chain links TRBV5-1 to TRBJ1-1; a possible D gene is TRBD1 (6 bases). The clonotype was recovered from a woman younger than 30 in good health. Sequencing was performed on blood. The CDR3 is CASSFRQAGATEAFF. CDR3 nucleotides: TGCGCCAGCAGCTTCCGACAGGCCGGGGCGACTGAAGCTTTCTTT. The variable domain in full, completed from reference TRBV5-1 and TRBJ1-1, reads KAGVTQTPRYLIKTRGQQVTLSCSPISGHRSVSWYQQTPGQGLQFLFEYFSETQRNKGNFPGRFSGRQFSNSRSEMNVSTLELGDSALYLCASSFRQAGATEAFFGQGTRLTVV.